This TCR beta chain derives from a study of T cells after yellow fever vaccination (dated by TCRdb to the late 2010s). For the wider study: The SMART-Seq v4 Ultra Low Input RNA kit was used to prepare libraries from fractions with low cell numbers. To track T-cell clones before and after primary and booster YFV17D yellow fever vaccination, bulk TCR alpha and beta repertoires were sequenced longitudinally. The cohort comprised two healthy male donors, one aged 18 to 29 and one aged 30 to 40 years. Bulk PBMC replicates and cell subsets were isolated from blood drawn at multiple timepoints before and after both primary and secondary immunization.

Spanning cysteine to phenylalanine, the CDR3 consists of 17 amino acids. Only the CDR3 portion is preserved as DNA: 51 bases, with reading frame beginning at the first base. The germline V gene sets CDR1 to SGHDN and CDR2 to FVKESK. Trimming takes 5 bases off V and 5 bases off J; junction bases not matched to a gene: 14. This specimen's treatment or condition label, per the study, means: live attenuated yellow fever vaccine strain. PBMCs were isolated from peripheral blood using a standard Ficoll-Paque protocol. Dynabeads CD4 and CD8 positive selection kits were used to isolate the CD4 and CD8 T-cell fractions. TriZol was used to extract RNA from bulk PBMCs, CD4 and CD8 fractions, and dextramer-positive and dextramer-negative fractions. The paper's findings and limits, for the study overall: A small share of clonotypes occurred in both CD4 and CD8 compartments, likely arising from convergent recombination. Because only two donors were included in the study, the extent to which the findings can be generalized is limited. Most clones expanded after primary vaccination were re-detected after the booster (around 96% of CD4 and roughly 85% of CD8), suggesting broad memory maintenance. FACS-sorted repertoires could contain abundant contaminating clonotypes from the bulk population, so computational filtering was required. The secondary T-cell response was found to be weaker but faster than the primary response, with a peak reached on day 5 rather than on day 15.

TCR cDNA was synthesized by 5'RACE template switching, through which a universal primer site and unique molecular identifiers were introduced. Priming for cDNA synthesis came from both the TCR alpha and TCR beta constant segments. Library amplification used two PCR steps, and the second PCR step added sample barcodes and sequencing adapters. Sequencing of libraries was done on Illumina HiSeq 2500 (2x100 bp) or NovaSeq (2x150 bp). In the paper's pipeline: Demultiplexing of reads and collapsing into UMI consensus sequences were performed with MIGEC, and V(D)J alignment was carried out with MiXCR. Vaccine-responding clonotypes were identified with edgeR using replicate PBMC samples, with FDR below 0.01 and a log2 fold change above 5 up to day 15 being required. CD4 or CD8 identity was assigned to each bulk clonotype according to whether the clonotype was present at higher abundance in the sequenced CD4 repertoire or the sequenced CD8 repertoire. TCRdb redid the processing of the public reads, applying fastp at Q25 and MiXCR, and retained in-frame beta chains. A single entry per CDR3 protein holds the most common genes and DNA from its merged rows. The V and J calls shown here were made by TCRdb, not taken from the authors' results. The sample records 200,000 to 250,000 distinct CDR3 sequences, less than 8.5% of which are singletons. The biggest ten clones account for approximately 0.84% of the sample.

A remark on this clonotype: Which antigen it targets is not known. Within one base of it there is no much larger clone, and no base qualities were kept.

The chain links TRBV14 with TRBJ2-1, and TRBD2 matches 8 of the central bases. This TCR came from a man between 25 and 39 years old who received the YFV17D yellow fever vaccine. This material consisted of CD4+ T cells sorted from PBMCs, taken 15 days after the yellow fever booster vaccination. The CDR3 is CASSKLTLAGFDNEQFF. Read as DNA, the sequence is TGTGCCAGCAGCAAATTGACTCTAGCGGGCTTCGACAATGAGCAGTTCTTC.